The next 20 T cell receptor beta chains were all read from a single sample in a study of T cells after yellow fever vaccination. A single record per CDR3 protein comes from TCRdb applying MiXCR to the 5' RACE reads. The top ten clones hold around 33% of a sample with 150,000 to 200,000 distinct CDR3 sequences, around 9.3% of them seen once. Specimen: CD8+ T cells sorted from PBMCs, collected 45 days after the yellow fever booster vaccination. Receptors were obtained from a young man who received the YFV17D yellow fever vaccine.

CDR3 amino acids: CASGAVTPGVTEAFF. The CDR3 region has the DNA TGTGCTAGTGGAGCTGTAACCCCGGGGGTCACTGAAGCTTTCTTT. The chain carries TRBV12-5 and TRBJ1-1, with D possibly matching TRBD1 (5 bases). V shed 6 bases and J shed 4 bases, with 18 bases lying between them. The germline CDR1 and CDR2 sequences are LGHNT and FRNRAP. The CDR3 consists of 15 residues. The variable domain in full, completed from reference TRBV12-5 and TRBJ1-1, reads DARVTQTPRHKVTEMGQEVTMRCQPILGHNTVFWYRQTMMQGLELLAYFRNRAPLDDSGMPKDRFSAEMPDATLATLKIQPSEPRDSAVYFCASGAVTPGVTEAFFGQGTRLTVV.

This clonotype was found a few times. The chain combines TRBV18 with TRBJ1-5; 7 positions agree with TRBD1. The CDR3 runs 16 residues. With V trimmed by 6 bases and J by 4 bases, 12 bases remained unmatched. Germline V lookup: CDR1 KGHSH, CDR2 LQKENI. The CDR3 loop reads CASSRSGGLGNQPQHF. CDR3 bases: TGTGCCAGCTCCCGATCAGGGGGTTTAGGTAATCAGCCCCAGCATTTT.

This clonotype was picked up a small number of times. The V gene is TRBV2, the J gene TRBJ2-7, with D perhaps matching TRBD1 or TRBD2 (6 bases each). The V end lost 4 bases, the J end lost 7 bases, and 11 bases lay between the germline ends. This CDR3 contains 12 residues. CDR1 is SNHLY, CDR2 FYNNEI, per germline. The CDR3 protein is CASSGWRGEQYV. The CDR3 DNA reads TGTGCCAGCAGTGGCTGGAGGGGGGAGCAGTACGTC.

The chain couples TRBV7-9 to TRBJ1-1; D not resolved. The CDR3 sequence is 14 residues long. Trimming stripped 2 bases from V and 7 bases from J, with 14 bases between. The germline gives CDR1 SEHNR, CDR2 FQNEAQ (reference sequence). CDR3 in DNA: TGTGCCAGCAGCTTATGGTCCCCAGGTGATGAAGCTTTCTTT. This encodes CASSLWSPGDEAFF.

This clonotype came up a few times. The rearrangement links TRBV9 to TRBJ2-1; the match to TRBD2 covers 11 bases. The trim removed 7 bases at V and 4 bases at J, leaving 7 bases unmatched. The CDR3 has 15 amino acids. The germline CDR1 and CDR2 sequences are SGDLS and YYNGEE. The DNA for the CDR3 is TGTGCCAGCGGCTACGGGACTAGCGGTTACAATGAGCAGTTCTTC. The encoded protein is CASGYGTSGYNEQFF.

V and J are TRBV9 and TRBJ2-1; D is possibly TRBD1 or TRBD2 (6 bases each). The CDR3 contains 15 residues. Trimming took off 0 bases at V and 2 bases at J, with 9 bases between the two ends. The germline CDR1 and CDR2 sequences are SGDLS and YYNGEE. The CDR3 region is CASSVAGAAYNEQFF. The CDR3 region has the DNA TGTGCCAGCAGCGTAGCGGGGGCAGCCTACAATGAGCAGTTCTTC.

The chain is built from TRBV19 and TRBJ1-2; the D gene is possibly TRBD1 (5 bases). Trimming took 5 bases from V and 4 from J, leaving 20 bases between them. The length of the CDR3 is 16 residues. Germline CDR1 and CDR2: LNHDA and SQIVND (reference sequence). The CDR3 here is CASSPHPTGTGYGYTF. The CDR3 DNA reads TGTGCCAGTAGTCCTCACCCGACGGGGACTGGCTATGGCTACACCTTC.

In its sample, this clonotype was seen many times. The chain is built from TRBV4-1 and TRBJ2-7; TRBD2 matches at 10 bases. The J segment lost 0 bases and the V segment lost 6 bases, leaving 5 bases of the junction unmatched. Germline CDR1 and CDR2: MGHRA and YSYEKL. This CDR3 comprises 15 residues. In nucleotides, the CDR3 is TGCGCCAGCAGGCGTACTAGCGGGGACTCCTACGAGCAGTACTTC. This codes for CASRRTSGDSYEQYF.

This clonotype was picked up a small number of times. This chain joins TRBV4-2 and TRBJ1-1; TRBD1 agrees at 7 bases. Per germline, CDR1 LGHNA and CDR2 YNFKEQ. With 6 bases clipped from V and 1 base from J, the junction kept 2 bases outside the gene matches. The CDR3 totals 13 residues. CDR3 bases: TGTGCCAGCAGTGGGACAGCGAACACTGAAGCTTTCTTT. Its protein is CASSGTANTEAFF.

The CDR3 here is CASSLEPRSSYEQYV. CDR3 bases: TGTGCCAGCAGCTTAGAACCCCGGAGCTCCTACGAGCAGTACGTC. This chain joins TRBV7-8 and TRBJ2-7; D unresolved. CDR3 length: 15 amino acids. Deletions cut 1 base from V and 0 bases from J, with 10 bases between. Germline V lookup: CDR1 SGHVS, CDR2 FQNEAQ.

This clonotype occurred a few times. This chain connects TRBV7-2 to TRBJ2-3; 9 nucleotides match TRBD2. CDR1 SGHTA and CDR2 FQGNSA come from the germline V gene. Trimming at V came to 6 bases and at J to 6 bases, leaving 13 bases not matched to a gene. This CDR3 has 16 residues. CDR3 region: CASSQGRGGPPDTQYF. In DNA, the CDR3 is TGTGCCAGCAGTCAAGGGCGGGGGGGCCCCCCGGATACGCAGTATTTT.

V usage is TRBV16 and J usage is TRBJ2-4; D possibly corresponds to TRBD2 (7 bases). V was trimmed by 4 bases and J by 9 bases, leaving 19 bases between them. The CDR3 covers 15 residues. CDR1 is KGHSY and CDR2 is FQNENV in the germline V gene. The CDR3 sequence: CASSPLRGGGGIQYF. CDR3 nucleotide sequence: TGTGCCAGCAGCCCCCTCCGAGGCGGGGGCGGCATTCAGTACTTC.

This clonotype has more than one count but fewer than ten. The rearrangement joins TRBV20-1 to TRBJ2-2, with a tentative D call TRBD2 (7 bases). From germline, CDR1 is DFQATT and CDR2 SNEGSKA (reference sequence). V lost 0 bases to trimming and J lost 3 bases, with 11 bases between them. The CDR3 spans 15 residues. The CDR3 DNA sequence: TGCAGTGCTAGAGAGGGGGGGCGGCACACCGGGGAGCTGTTTTTT. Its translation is CSAREGGRHTGELFF.

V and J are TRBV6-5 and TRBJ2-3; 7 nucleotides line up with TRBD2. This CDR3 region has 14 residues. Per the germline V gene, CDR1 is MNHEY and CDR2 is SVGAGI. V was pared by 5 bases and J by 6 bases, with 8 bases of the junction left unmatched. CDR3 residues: CASSPSGEWDTQYF. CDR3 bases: TGTGCCAGCAGTCCGAGCGGGGAATGGGATACGCAGTATTTT.

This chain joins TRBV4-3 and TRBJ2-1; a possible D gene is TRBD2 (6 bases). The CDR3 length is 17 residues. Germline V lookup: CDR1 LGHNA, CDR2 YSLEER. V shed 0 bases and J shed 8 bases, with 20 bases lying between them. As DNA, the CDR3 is TGCGCCAGCAGCCAAGATTCTACGGGGGTAAGGGCCGATGAGCAGTTCTTC. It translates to CASSQDSTGVRADEQFF.

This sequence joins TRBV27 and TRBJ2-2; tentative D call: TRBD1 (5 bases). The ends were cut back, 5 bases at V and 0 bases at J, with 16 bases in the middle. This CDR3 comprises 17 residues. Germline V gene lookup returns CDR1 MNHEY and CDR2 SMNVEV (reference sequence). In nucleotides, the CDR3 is TGTGCCAGCAGTCCCGGACAAGCCCTAGCGAACACCGGGGAGCTGTTTTTT. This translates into CASSPGQALANTGELFF.

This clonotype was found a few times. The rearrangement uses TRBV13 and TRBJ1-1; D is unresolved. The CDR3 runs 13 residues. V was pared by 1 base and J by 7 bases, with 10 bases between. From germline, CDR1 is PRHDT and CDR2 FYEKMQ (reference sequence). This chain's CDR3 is CASSLDLGNEAFF. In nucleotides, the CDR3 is TGTGCCAGCAGCTTAGATCTGGGAAATGAAGCTTTCTTT.

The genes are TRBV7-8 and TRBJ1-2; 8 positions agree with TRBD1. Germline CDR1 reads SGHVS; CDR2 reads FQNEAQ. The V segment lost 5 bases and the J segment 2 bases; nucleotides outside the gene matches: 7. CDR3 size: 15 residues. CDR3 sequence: CASSPRTGSNYGYTF. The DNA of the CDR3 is TGTGCCAGCAGCCCCCGGACAGGGAGCAACTATGGCTACACCTTC.

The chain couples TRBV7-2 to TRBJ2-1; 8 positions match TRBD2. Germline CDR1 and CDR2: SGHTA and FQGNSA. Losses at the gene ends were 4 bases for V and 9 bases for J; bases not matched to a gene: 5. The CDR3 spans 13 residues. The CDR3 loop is CASSWTSRAEQFF. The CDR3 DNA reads TGTGCCAGCAGCTGGACTAGCCGAGCTGAGCAGTTCTTC.

CDR3: CASSRGHLPPSNEKLFF. The DNA of the CDR3 is TGTGCCAGCAGCCGGGGACATTTACCACCCTCTAATGAAAAACTGTTTTTT. This sequence joins TRBV14 and TRBJ1-4; the D gene is possibly TRBD1 (6 bases). V was clipped by 4 bases and J by 3 bases, with 18 bases between them. CDR3 length: 17 amino acids. Germline V gene sequence: CDR1 SGHDN, CDR2 FVKESK.